Following are 5 T cell receptor beta chains from one sample sequenced in a study of control samples from healthy donors and cancer patients. Here immunoSEQ multiplex PCR was the method, and the copy in TCRdb shows in-frame clones only, minus some. The profile shows some 45,000 clones, 91% of them singletons. Sample: PBMCs. The receptors stem from a woman aged 40-49 years with head and neck cancer.

The chain carries TRBV7-3 and TRBJ2-3; 14 nucleotides line up with TRBD2. The V segment lost 2 bases and the J segment 3 bases; nucleotides outside the gene matches: 4. The CDR3 has 17 residues. CDR1 and CDR2 (germline): SGHTA, FQGTGA. The CDR3 loop is CASSLGTSGSGTDTQYF. CDR3 bases: TGTGCCAGCAGCTTAGGGACTAGCGGGAGTGGTACAGATACGCAGTATTTT. Full variable domain (rest looked up from reference TRBV7-3 and TRBJ2-3): GAGVSQTPSNKVTEKGKYVELRCDPISGHTALYWYRQSLGQGPEFLIYFQGTGAADDSGLPNDRFFAVRPEGSVSTLKIQRTERGDSAVYLCASSLGTSGSGTDTQYFGPGTRLTVL.

The V and J genes are TRBV3-1 (or the pseudogene TRBV3-2) and TRBJ1-2, with 8 bases lining up with TRBD1. Germline loops: CDR1 LGHDT, CDR2 YNNKEL (reference sequence). CDR3 size: 14 residues. With 3 bases clipped from V and 7 bases from J, the junction kept 7 bases outside the gene matches. In DNA, the CDR3 is TGTGCCAGCAGCCAGCTAAAGGACAGGGTTGGCTACACCTTC. It encodes CASSQLKDRVGYTF.

J is TRBJ1-6 and V is TRBV3-1 (or the pseudogene TRBV3-2), with D uncertain. The V gene's germline CDR1 is LGHDT and CDR2 YNNKEL (reference sequence). The CDR3 covers 13 residues. V dropped 0 bases and J dropped 13 bases, with 10 bases sitting between them. The CDR3: CASSQDRRNPLHF. DNA for the CDR3: TGTGCCAGCAGCCAAGATCGAAGGAATCCCCTCCACTTT.

The J gene is TRBJ1-2, the V gene TRBV5-6, with D perhaps TRBD1 (6 bases). This CDR3 is 12 amino acids long. V shed 4 bases and J shed 5 bases, with 9 bases lying between them. Germline CDR1 and CDR2: SGHDT and YYEEEE. Here the CDR3 DNA reads TGTGCCAGCAGCGTACAGGGATATGGCTACACCTTC. It yields the protein CASSVQGYGYTF.

This clone occurred once. The chain employs TRBV28 and TRBJ2-3; D gene uncertain. Germline lookup yields CDR1 MDHEN and CDR2 SYDVKM. V was cut by 10 bases and J by 4 bases, with 15 bases left in between. There are 13 residues in the CDR3. CDR3 protein: CATRPSAADTQYF. CDR3 in DNA: TGTGCCACCCGCCCCTCTGCGGCAGATACGCAGTATTTT.